These T cell receptor beta chains were read from a single sample in a study of regulatory T cells in long-lasting Graves disease. One entry per CDR3 protein, called by TCRdb with MiXCR from the multiplex PCR reads. This table has around 500,000 distinct CDR3 sequences, under 25% appearing once. This sample comprised peripheral blood mononuclear cells (PBMCs), obtained when the disease was refractory, from a patient treated with antithyroid drugs. These receptors originate from a female donor with Graves disease. Each CDR3 is given with its conserved first and last residue. A D gene is named only where the DNA matches it firmly. Size is stated for part of the rows, as once, few or many counts, or as a class when the clone is expanded.

size	D	V	length	J	CDR3	DNA
many	TRBD2	TRBV24-1	16	TRBJ2-5	CATSDSIAGGAETQYF	TGTGCCACCAGTGACAGCATAGCGGGAGGGGCTGAGACCCAGTACTTC
many	.	TRBV7-9	14	TRBJ2-5	CASSLGGSKETQYF	TGTGCCAGCAGCTTAGGTGGATCGAAAGAGACCCAGTACTTC
.	.	TRBV7-2	17	TRBJ2-6	CASSWVTGSSGANVLTF	TGTGCCAGCAGCTGGGTGACGGGCAGCTCTGGGGCCAACGTCCTGACTTTC
many	.	TRBV15	14	TRBJ1-5	CATSSEIRDQPQHF	TGTGCCACCAGCAGTGAAATTCGGGATCAGCCCCAGCATTTT
many	TRBD1	TRBV20-1	14	TRBJ1-2	CSARPGTGGFGYTF	TGCAGTGCTAGACCCGGGACAGGGGGCTTTGGCTACACCTTC
few	.	TRBV5-1	16	TRBJ2-2	CASSSVAAPGTGELFF	TGCGCCAGCAGCTCAGTAGCGGCCCCGGGGACCGGGGAGCTGTTTTTT
many	.	TRBV12-5	16	TRBJ1-2	CASGLVLKEFNYGYTF	TGTGCTAGTGGTTTGGTACTGAAAGAATTTAACTATGGCTACACCTTC
.	.	TRBV12-3/TRBV12-4	12	TRBJ1-5	CASSLSIGPQHF	TGTGCCAGCAGTTTATCGATTGGGCCCCAGCATTTT
few	.	TRBV6-2/TRBV6-3	14	TRBJ2-4	CASSYSDSYNIQYF	TGTGCCAGCAGTTACTCGGACAGTTATAACATTCAGTACTTC
many	TRBD1	TRBV28	14	TRBJ1-5	CASSLGQLNQPQHF	TGTGCCAGCAGTTTGGGACAGCTCAATCAGCCCCAGCATTTT
.	.	TRBV5-5	14	TRBJ2-5	CASSRGTVGETQYF	TGTGCCAGCAGTCGCGGGACAGTAGGAGAGACCCAGTACTTC
.	TRBD2	TRBV30	15	TRBJ2-1	CAWGAGGRVYNEQFF	TGTGCCTGGGGGGCTGGGGGGAGGGTCTACAATGAGCAGTTCTTC
.	TRBD2	TRBV18	15	TRBJ2-1	CASSPILAGPNEQFF	TGTGCCAGCTCACCTATACTAGCGGGGCCTAATGAGCAGTTCTTC
many	.	TRBV2	13	TRBJ2-7	CASRADRSYEQYF	TGTGCCAGCAGAGCAGACAGGTCCTACGAGCAGTACTTC